These T cell receptor beta chains were read from a single sample in a study of blood T cell repertoires in COVID-19. Repertoires were generated with immunoSEQ multiplex PCR, while TCRdb's copy carries only in-frame clones and drops some. This table holds roughly 140,000 clones, approximately 86% found once. Sequencing input: peripheral blood. These TCRs come from a man in his 70s with acute or convalescent COVID-19. CDR3s leave out the opening cysteine and the closing phenylalanine or tryptophan.

TRBV4-1	ASKRGGGTDTQY
TRBV13	ASSPQQGNYGYT
TRBV5-1	ASSRTADSGANVLT
TRBV2	ASSEVGSRNTDTQY
TRBV9	ASSVDSLAGVSTDTQY
TRBV9	ASSVQGDTEAF
TRBV19	ASSPRTSAGTDTQY
TRBV27	ASSWGGSYGYT
TRBV5-1	ASSPTGLPSYNEQF
TRBV2	ASGDRVPETQY
TRBV6-5	ASSQGPTNYGYT
TRBV9	ASRRQGGYNEQF
TRBV29-1	SVLGQYDGGEKLF
TRBV3-1/TRBV3-2	ASSRGQRYEQY
TRBV3-1/TRBV3-2	ASSQRGIEQY
TRBV19	ASSKSLAGGSYEQY
TRBV5-6	ASSLGRGPEAF
TRBV6-6	ASSRLAGQETQY
TRBV30	AWTRVVGDTNYGYT
TRBV10-3	AISEEGENTEAF
TRBV10-2	ASSVRSREQF